The T cell receptor beta chain under discussion was sequenced for a study of OX40 agonist ivuxolimab in advanced cancers. For the wider study: Ivuxolimab was a fully human IgG2 agonistic monoclonal antibody targeting the costimulatory receptor OX40 (CD134). Prior anti-PD-1, anti-PD-L1 or anti-CTLA-4 therapy was permitted, and roughly two fifths of dose-escalation patients had received checkpoint inhibitors. Intravenous ivuxolimab was administered to patients every 2 weeks at six dose levels: 0.01, 0.1, 0.3, 1.5, 3 and 10 mg/kg. The paper covers the monotherapy dose-escalation part of the phase I ivuxolimab trial, which included N ≈ 57 patients. Three dose-escalation patients achieved partial responses, one with hepatocellular carcinoma and two with cutaneous melanoma. Peripheral TCRbeta sequencing aimed to test whether ivuxolimab altered TCR sequence diversity and caused clonal T-cell expansion. In the dose-escalation cohort, around four fifths of patients were male, and the mean age was approximately 60 years, with a range of about 23 to 85. Of the approximately 50 dose-escalation patients, hepatocellular carcinoma was present in approximately 20, melanoma in approximately 15, renal cell carcinoma in 9 and head and neck cancer in 9. The research as a whole found: Low levels of normalized T-cell clonal expansion were also seen in some patients who did not respond. At doses of 0.1 to 3.0 mg/kg, clonal expansion of both CD4+ and CD8+ T cells in blood was seen between baseline and week 6. In the 0.1-3.0 mg/kg groups, partial responders had among the lowest normalized peripheral clonal expansion, particularly in CD8+ T cells. The antigen specificity of the peripheral T cells that underwent clonal expansion was not determined. After ivuxolimab, expanded clones were on average more numerous among CD8+ T cells than among CD4+ T cells.

A word on this clone: Its antigen remains undetermined. Base-call qualities are not available, and no considerably larger clone is one nucleotide away.

Cut back by 3 bases and 9 bases, the V and J ends lie 20 bases apart. Measured from the cysteine to the phenylalanine, the CDR3 is 15 residues long. The CDR3 DNA has 45 bases and is translated from base 1. The germline V gene encodes CDR1 SGHAT and CDR2 FQNNGV. To sequence the TCRbeta CDR3 region, genomic DNA was isolated from the sorted cells. The immunoSEQ Assay was used for sequencing of TCRbeta CDR3 regions. TCRdb took over this immuneACCESS table, retaining in-frame rearrangements with V and J assigned. Such tables are incomplete; in checked studies, under half of the missing clones stem from an unresolved V gene, and the remainder is unexplained. A total of about 53,000 clones appear in this sample, 84% of them only once. The ten top clones hold under 5.5% of the sample. Patients with a history of autoimmune disease or receiving systemic immunosuppression were excluded from the trial. Peripheral blood for TCR sequencing was collected from all dose cohorts at baseline, on cycle 4 day 1, and on cycle 7 day 1. Samples came from an open-label, multicenter, first-in-human phase I dose-escalation trial of ivuxolimab. Adults with locally advanced or metastatic melanoma, renal cell, hepatocellular, or head and neck squamous cell carcinoma were enrolled in the trial. Before TCR sequencing, CD4+ T cells and CD8+ T cells from peripheral blood were sorted into separate populations.

The sample consisted of CD4+ or CD8+ T cells sorted from blood, taken in a trial of the OX40 agonist ivuxolimab. The receptor's source is an adult with an advanced solid tumor such as melanoma, head and neck, liver or kidney cancer. Recombination connected TRBV11-2 to TRBJ1-2; TRBD1 might be the D gene, on 5 matching bases. At the DNA level, the sequence is TGTGCCAGCAGCTTGATACGGGACCTCCGGGGGAGCTACACCTTC. Protein translation: CASSLIRDLRGSYTF. The CDR3, completed at both ends by the reference TRBV11-2 and TRBJ1-2 genes, gives the full variable domain EAGVAQSPRYKIIEKRQSVAFWCNPISGHATLYWYQQILGQGPKLLIQFQNNGVVDDSQLPKDRFSAERLKGVDSTLKIQPAKLEDSAVYLCASSLIRDLRGSYTFGSGTRLTVV.